Each of the 25 T cell receptor beta chains below was sequenced from the same sample in a study of human T cells and chemical hapten exposure. Time point denoted: patch test 2, 6 weeks after DPC sensitization. The treatment denotes: therapeutic diphenylcyclopropenone sensitization with weekly scalp DPC. Each CDR3 protein is one row after TCRdb ran MiXCR on the RACE reads. This sample has fewer than 85,000 distinct CDR3 sequences, with around 9.6% found just once. The material sequenced was whole blood, taken in connection with sensitization to the hapten diphenylcyclopropenone (DPC). The receptors shown here come from a woman younger than 45 with alopecia areata. Some clones in this sample may be carry-over from other donors' samples.

The V and J genes are TRBV29-1 and TRBJ1-1; TRBD1 matches 8 bases. J gave up 5 bases and V 4 bases, and 9 bases lay outside the gene matches. CDR3 length: 14 residues. Germline V lookup: CDR1 SQVTM, CDR2 ANQGSEA. Written as DNA, the CDR3 is TGCAGCGTTGCTTCCCAGGGGGCCCGAACTGAAGCTTTCTTT. It encodes CSVASQGARTEAFF.

This clonotype was counted ten times or more. The chain recombines TRBV12-5 with TRBJ2-7; D remains ambiguous. CDR3 length equals 12 residues. CDR1 is LGHNT, CDR2 FRNRAP, per germline. Between the trimmed V and J ends, which lost 3 bases and 5 bases, there was a span of 8 bases. The CDR3 DNA reads as TGTGCTAGTGGTTTTTGGGGTGACGAGCAGTACTTC. Translation: CASGFWGDEQYF.

In its sample, this clonotype was seen many times. The J gene is TRBJ2-3, the V gene TRBV20-1, with 9 positions matching TRBD1. V was pared by 3 bases and J by 1 base, with 5 bases of the junction left unmatched. The CDR3 contains 15 residues. From germline, CDR1 is DFQATT and CDR2 SNEGSKA (reference sequence). For the CDR3, the DNA is TGCAGTGCTAGCAAGACAGGGGGGCGCACAGATACGCAGTATTTT. Amino acid sequence: CSASKTGGRTDTQYF.

This clonotype was seen ten or more times. The gene calls are TRBV6-2 or TRBV6-3 and TRBJ2-5; D gene unclear. Trimming removed 2 bases at V and 1 base at J, with 5 bases between. CDR1 and CDR2 from the germline V gene are MNHEY and SVGEGT. This CDR3 has 13 residues. CDR3 in DNA: TGTGCCAGCAGTTACGAATCCCAAGAGACCCAGTACTTC. Translating gives CASSYESQETQYF.

In this sample, this clonotype turned up many times. The genes are TRBV24-1 and TRBJ2-1; 10 nucleotides match TRBD1. The CDR3 sequence is 15 residues long. CDR1 and CDR2 (germline): KGHDR, SFDVKD. V lost 3 bases and J lost 7; bases outside the gene matches: 5. Written as DNA, the CDR3 is TGTGCCACCAGTGATCCGTGGACAGGGGGAAATGAGCAGTTCTTC. Amino acids: CATSDPWTGGNEQFF.

This clonotype was detected many times. The rearrangement uses TRBV3-1 and TRBJ2-7; no clear D gene. CDR1 is LGHDT and CDR2 is YNNKEL in the germline V gene (reference sequence). V was pared by 0 bases and J by 7 bases, with 10 bases between. This CDR3 is built from 13 residues. This CDR3 is CASSQDVVREQYF. CDR3 bases: TGTGCCAGCAGCCAAGATGTAGTTCGGGAGCAGTACTTC.

This clonotype has a count of ten or more. The rearrangement links TRBV9 to TRBJ2-3, with D uncertain. CDR1 is SGDLS, CDR2 YYNGEE, per germline. Trimming took 0 bases from V and 1 from J, leaving 9 bases between them. The CDR3 has 15 residues. Here the CDR3 reads CASSVARLGTDTQYF. CDR3 nucleotide sequence: TGTGCCAGCAGCGTAGCTCGCTTAGGCACAGATACGCAGTATTTT.

Ten or more counts support this clonotype. This chain joins TRBV6-1 and TRBJ2-5; D is undetermined. CDR1 MNHNS and CDR2 SASEGT come from the germline V gene. This CDR3 has 20 amino acids. Trimming removed 3 bases from V and 3 bases from J, with 29 bases in between. CDR3 sequence (DNA): TGTGCCAGCAGTGATTATTTCTGGGATTACTACGTACCCGGTAAAGAGACCCAGTACTTC. This translates into CASSDYFWDYYVPGKETQYF.

This clonotype was counted only a few times. This CDR3 is CASNSGDRGLAGELFF. The CDR3 DNA follows: TGTGCCAGCAACTCAGGGGACAGGGGCCTGGCCGGGGAGCTGTTTTTT. This chain connects TRBV28 to TRBJ2-2; 10 bases map to TRBD1. The ends lost 7 bases at V and 6 bases at J; junction bases unmatched: 11. The CDR3 spans 16 residues. The V gene's germline CDR1 is MDHEN and CDR2 SYDVKM.

This clonotype was seen repeatedly, ten times or more. The V and J genes are TRBV28 and TRBJ2-3, with 11 bases matching TRBD1. The CDR3 length is 16 residues. Per germline, CDR1 MDHEN and CDR2 SYDVKM. J was trimmed by 3 bases and V by 4 bases; bases with no gene match: 6. The CDR3 DNA reads TGTGCCAGCAGTTCCGGACAGGGGGCGCGGACAGATACGCAGTATTTT. This gives the protein CASSSGQGARTDTQYF.

In its sample, this clonotype was seen many times. V usage is TRBV28 and J usage is TRBJ2-7, with 10 positions matching TRBD2. The V gene end was trimmed by 6 bases and the J gene end by 2 bases; junction bases not matched to a gene: 10. The CDR3 totals 16 residues. Germline loops: CDR1 MDHEN, CDR2 SYDVKM. The CDR3 spells CASRQWKLAGTYEQYF. The CDR3 bases are TGTGCCAGCAGACAGTGGAAACTAGCGGGGACCTACGAGCAGTACTTC.

This clonotype was recorded at least ten times. The chain carries TRBV29-1 and TRBJ2-7; D remains unclear. Germline loops: CDR1 SQVTM, CDR2 ANQGSEA. This CDR3 region has 12 residues. V was clipped by 6 bases and J by 1 base, with 10 bases between them. The CDR3 DNA sequence: TGCAGCGTGAGGACGGATTCCTACGAGCAGTACTTC. This gives the protein CSVRTDSYEQYF.

In this sample, this clonotype turned up many times. The CDR3 loop reads CASSYAGPAYGYTF. The CDR3 nucleotides read TGTGCCAGCAGTTACGCCGGACCCGCCTATGGCTACACCTTC. The J gene is TRBJ1-2, the V gene TRBV6-2 or TRBV6-3; D gene uncertain. Between the trimmed V and J ends, which lost 2 bases and 4 bases, there was a span of 11 bases. From germline, CDR1 is MNHEY and CDR2 SVGEGT. The CDR3 runs to 14 residues.

The table lists this clonotype with many counts. The chain links TRBV29-1 to TRBJ2-1, with D unclear. The germline CDR1 and CDR2 sequences are SQVTM and ANQGSEA. Trimming removed 6 bases from V and 4 bases from J, with 10 bases in between. The CDR3 consists of 12 residues. DNA of the CDR3: TGCAGCGTATGGAGAGAGTACAATGAGCAGTTCTTC. Translation: CSVWREYNEQFF.

In this sample, this clonotype turned up many times. The gene calls are TRBV5-5 and TRBJ2-7; TRBD2 matches 8 bases. Germline values: CDR1 SGHKS, CDR2 YYEKEE (reference sequence). The V gene end was trimmed by 0 bases and the J gene end by 3 bases; junction bases not matched to a gene: 5. The CDR3 loop spans 15 amino acids. CDR3 coding DNA: TGTGCCAGCAGCTTGGCCAGCGGGGGTTTCTACGAGCAGTACTTC. It translates to CASSLASGGFYEQYF.

In its sample, this clonotype was seen a few times. The rearrangement joins TRBV18 to TRBJ2-1; D is unclear. CDR3 size: 15 residues. Germline values: CDR1 KGHSH, CDR2 LQKENI. Between the trimmed V and J ends, which lost 2 bases and 4 bases, there was a span of 12 bases. The CDR3 region has the DNA TGTGCCAGCTCACCAGAGTATTCCCGGTACAATGAGCAGTTCTTC. This sequence encodes CASSPEYSRYNEQFF.

This clonotype was observed many times. The rearrangement joins TRBV10-3 to TRBJ1-4; D unclear. The germline CDR1 and CDR2 sequences are ENHRY and SYGVKD. This CDR3 contains 13 residues. Deletions cut 8 bases from V and 5 bases from J, with 12 bases between. CDR3 sequence reads: CAIGRLENEKLFF. The CDR3 DNA sequence: TGTGCCATCGGGCGGCTGGAGAATGAAAAACTGTTTTTT.

This clonotype has a count of ten or more. The rearrangement links TRBV7-2 to TRBJ2-3; the match to TRBD2 covers 7 bases. V trimming: 5 bases; J trimming: 0 bases; junction bases outside the gene matches: 8. This CDR3 has 16 residues. Germline V lookup: CDR1 SGHTA, CDR2 FQGNSA. CDR3 sequence: CASSKRDYPSTDTQYF. CDR3 nucleotides: TGTGCCAGCAGCAAAAGGGACTATCCTAGCACAGATACGCAGTATTTT.

Ten or more counts support this clonotype. The chain couples TRBV7-3 to TRBJ2-2; TRBD2 matches at 7 bases. The CDR3 totals 18 residues. The J segment lost 0 bases and the V segment lost 5 bases, leaving 12 bases of the junction unmatched. Germline lookup yields CDR1 SGHTA and CDR2 FQGTGA. CDR3 bases: TGTGCCAGCAGCGCCAAGCCTTCAGCGGGGACGAACACCGGGGAGCTGTTTTTT. This gives the protein CASSAKPSAGTNTGELFF.

With respect to this clonotype: Here the CDR3 omits its conserved ending phenylalanine or tryptophan, so a read error is the likely source. The chain recombines TRBV7-2 with TRBJ2-7, with D hard to call. V lost 0 bases and J lost 2, with 8 bases in between. The length of the CDR3 is 14 residues. From germline, CDR1 is SGHTA and CDR2 FQGNSA. The CDR3 region is CASSLALNPYEQYS. The CDR3 coding sequence is TGTGCCAGCAGCTTAGCATTGAACCCCTACGAGCAGTACTCC.

This clonotype was detected a few times. This may stem from a read error, because a much larger clone lies one nucleotide away. The chain combines TRBV29-1 with TRBJ1-2; 8 bases are a match to TRBD1. Germline CDR1 is SQVTM and CDR2 is ANQGSEA. V lost 7 bases and J lost 7; bases outside the gene matches: 8. The CDR3 covers 12 residues. CDR3 in DNA: TGCAGCGGCGCAGGGGGCGCGGGTGGCTACACCTTC. This sequence encodes CSGAGGAGGYTF. The full variable domain, with the rest looked up from reference TRBV29-1 and TRBJ1-2, is SAVISQKPSRDICQRGTSLTIQCQVDSQVTMMFWYRQQPGQSLTLIATANQGSEATYESGFVIDKFPISRPNLTFSTLTVSNMSPEDSSIYLCSGAGGAGGYTFGSGTRLTVV.

Many counts were recorded for this clonotype. The chain employs TRBV5-1 and TRBJ2-7, with 7 bases identical to TRBD1. Germline loops: CDR1 SGHRS, CDR2 YFSETQ. V shed 4 bases and J 4 bases; nucleotides not matched to a gene: 14. CDR3 length: 16 residues. CDR3 in amino acids: CASSPGQQKTKYEQYF. CDR3 DNA: TGCGCCAGCAGCCCGGGACAGCAAAAAACTAAATACGAGCAGTACTTC.

The sample holds a few counts of this clonotype. The chain joins TRBV12-3 or TRBV12-4 to TRBJ1-6, with D unresolved. This CDR3 region has 13 residues. Trimming removed 2 bases from V and 5 bases from J, with 4 bases in between. CDR3 loop: CASSLRDNSPLHF. The DNA of the CDR3 is TGTGCCAGCAGTTTAAGGGATAATTCACCCCTCCACTTT.

This clonotype occurred many times. The chain joins TRBV29-1 to TRBJ2-1; D call uncertain. The length of the CDR3 is 13 residues. Trimming stripped 4 bases from V and 6 bases from J, with 13 bases between. Germline V lookup: CDR1 SQVTM, CDR2 ANQGSEA. Written as DNA, the CDR3 is TGCAGCGTTGTTGCGGTTTTGCTCAATGAGCAGTTCTTC. Its translation: CSVVAVLLNEQFF.

The V gene is TRBV7-9, the J gene TRBJ1-2; no definite D call. Trimming removed 4 bases at V and 1 base at J, with 13 bases between. CDR1 SEHNR and CDR2 FQNEAQ come from the germline V gene (reference sequence). CDR3 length equals 15 residues. The CDR3 spells CASSSPLQVNYGYTF. The CDR3 bases are TGTGCCAGCAGCTCCCCCCTGCAGGTTAACTATGGCTACACCTTC. The full variable domain, its missing parts supplied by reference TRBV7-9 and TRBJ1-2, is DTGVSQNPRHKITKRGQNVTFRCDPISEHNRLYWYRQTLGQGPEFLTYFQNEAQLEKSRLLSDRFSAERPKGSFSTLEIQRTEQGDSAMYLCASSSPLQVNYGYTFGSGTRLTVV.